What follows is one T cell receptor (beta chain) and its context. This may arise from a read error, as a much more abundant clone is one base away. TCR beta libraries were built with iRepertoire HTBI primers and Arm-PCR of CDR3 regions. TCRdb itself ran the multiplex PCR reads through MiXCR, one entry per CDR3 protein. The data contain hundreds of thousands of distinct CDR3 sequences, 15% to 20% of them singletons. This entry comes from a study of regulatory T cells in long-lasting Graves disease. Documented time point: newly diagnosed GD, antithyroid drugs for less than 3 months. Isolated PBMC RNA provided the starting material for the TCR library. Each of the patients was recruited from an endocrinology department situated in Xi'an, China. The EDTA tubes were filled with 7 to 9.5 milliliters of drawn peripheral blood. These records were also assigned to another study, of T cells in Graves' hyperthyroidism and ophthalmopathy.

The material was peripheral blood mononuclear cells (PBMCs), obtained at new diagnosis, from a patient treated with antithyroid drugs. This sequence originates from a woman aged 30 to 39 with Graves disease.

CDR3 residues: CASSPQSTGVDTEAFF. The CDR3 bases are TGTGCCAGCAGCCCCCAATCTACAGGGGTGGACACTGAAGCTTTCTTT. The gene calls are TRBV9 and TRBJ1-1; 7 bases line up with TRBD1. From germline, CDR1 is SGDLS and CDR2 YYNGEE. The junction had 12 bases not matched to a gene; V was cut back by 4 bases and J by 3 bases. The CDR3 has 16 residues.